The clone carrying this T cell receptor beta chain was seen many times. The antigen is unknown. This entry is derived from a study of T cells after yellow fever vaccination. Study overall: The SMART-Seq v4 Ultra Low Input method served to prepare the low-cell-number fractions.

One entry per CDR3 protein results from TCRdb running MiXCR on the 5' RACE reads. The repertoire holds hundreds of thousands of distinct CDR3 sequences, about 8.7% seen once, with more than 15% in the top ten. V shed 4 bases and J shed 4 bases, with 8 bases lying between them. The CDR3 is made up of 13 amino acids. Per the germline V gene, CDR1 is SGHTA and CDR2 is FQGNSA. The study's findings and limits: Most clones from primary vaccination resurfaced after the booster (approximately 97% CD4, about 91% CD8). Secondary responses were weaker yet peaked faster, day 5 versus 15.

The TCR sequence derives from a man between 18 and 29 years old who received the YFV17D yellow fever vaccine. The V and J genes are TRBV7-2 and TRBJ2-1; D is uncertain. The specimen was PBMCs, collected on the day of the first yellow fever vaccination. The CDR3: CASSSYQYNEQFF. CDR3 in DNA: TGTGCCAGCAGCTCATACCAATACAATGAGCAGTTCTTC.